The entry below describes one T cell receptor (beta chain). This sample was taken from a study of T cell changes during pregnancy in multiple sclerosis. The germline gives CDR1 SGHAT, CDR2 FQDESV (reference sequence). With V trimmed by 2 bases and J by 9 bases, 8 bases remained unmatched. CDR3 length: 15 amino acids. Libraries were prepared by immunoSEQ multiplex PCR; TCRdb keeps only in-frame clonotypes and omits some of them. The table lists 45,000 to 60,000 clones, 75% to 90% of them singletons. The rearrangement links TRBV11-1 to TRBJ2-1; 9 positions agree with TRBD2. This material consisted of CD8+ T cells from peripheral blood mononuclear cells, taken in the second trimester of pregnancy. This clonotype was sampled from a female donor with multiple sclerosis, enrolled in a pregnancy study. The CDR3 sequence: CASSLYGGGAPEQFF. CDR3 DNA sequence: TGTGCCAGCAGCTTATATGGCGGGGGGGCCCCTGAGCAGTTCTTC.